The 5 T cell receptor beta chains below were found in one sample sequenced in a study of T cells in narcolepsy. Clones were sequenced by immunoSEQ multiplex PCR, and TCRdb holds only the in-frame ones, with some missing. This repertoire shows around 31,000 clones, around 83% found once; its top ten account for around 3%. Sequenced material: CD45RA- memory CD4+ T cells from PBMCs. The origin of the receptors is a human donor with narcolepsy.

This chain connects TRBV15 to TRBJ1-1; D gene uncertain. Trimming left V 1 base short and J 1 base short, with 7 bases between. The germline gives CDR1 LNHNV, CDR2 YYDKDF (reference sequence). The CDR3 spans 14 residues. CDR3 region: CATSRGPRNTEAFF. The CDR3 DNA sequence: TGTGCCACCAGCAGAGGCCCCCGGAACACTGAAGCTTTCTTT.

The CDR3 is CASSLATSGGAGEQFF. The CDR3 bases are TGTGCCAGCAGCTTAGCGACTAGCGGGGGGGCAGGTGAGCAGTTCTTC. The chain employs TRBV7-2 and TRBJ2-1, with 14 bases matching TRBD2. CDR3 length: 16 amino acids. Germline values: CDR1 SGHTA, CDR2 FQGNSA. V trimming: 0 bases; J trimming: 9 bases; junction bases outside the gene matches: 4.

The chain combines TRBV4-1 with TRBJ1-1, with 7 bases matching TRBD1. Germline CDR1 MGHRA, CDR2 YSYEKL. J lost 2 bases, V lost 4 bases, and 10 bases had no gene match. This CDR3 comprises 16 residues. The CDR3: CASSLSTGQANTEAFF. CDR3 bases: TGCGCCAGCAGCCTCTCAACCGGACAGGCAAACACTGAAGCTTTCTTT.

The chain employs TRBV29-1 and TRBJ1-2; a weak D match, TRBD1 (5 bases). CDR3 length: 10 amino acids. The V end lost 7 bases, the J end lost 6 bases, and 9 bases lay between the germline ends. The germline V gene encodes CDR1 SQVTM and CDR2 ANQGSEA. The CDR3 DNA follows: TGCAGCGGCGCGGGGGATGGCTACACCTTC. Its protein is CSGAGDGYTF.

CDR3 amino acids: CASSPGRLGTEAFF. CDR3 in DNA: TGTGCCAGCTCACCAGGCAGGTTAGGCACTGAAGCTTTCTTT. The chain employs TRBV18 and TRBJ1-1; D remains unclear. With 2 bases removed from V and 4 bases from J, the gap between germline ends came to 11 bases. The CDR3 length is 14 residues. Germline lookup yields CDR1 KGHSH and CDR2 LQKENI.